In its sample, the clone carrying this T cell receptor beta chain was seen a few times. The primer mix had 60 Vbeta and 13 Jbeta primers. Profiling relied on immunoSEQ multiplex PCR, and the TCRdb table lists in-frame clones only, not all of them. The sample yields under 200,000 clones, approximately 74% seen once. The data belong to a study of cytomegalovirus exposure and HLA in healthy donors. V was trimmed by 0 bases and J by 7 bases, leaving 7 bases between them. The CDR3 is 13 amino acids. Germline assignment: CDR1 LNHNV and CDR2 YYDKDF (reference sequence). This sequence joins TRBV15 and TRBJ1-5; D ambiguous. Source material: PBMCs. This receptor was taken from a woman aged 30 to 39 in good health and CMV-seronegative. CDR3 DNA: TGTGCCACCAGCAGAGATCGAGGACAGCCCCAGCATTTT. Amino acids: CATSRDRGQPQHF.